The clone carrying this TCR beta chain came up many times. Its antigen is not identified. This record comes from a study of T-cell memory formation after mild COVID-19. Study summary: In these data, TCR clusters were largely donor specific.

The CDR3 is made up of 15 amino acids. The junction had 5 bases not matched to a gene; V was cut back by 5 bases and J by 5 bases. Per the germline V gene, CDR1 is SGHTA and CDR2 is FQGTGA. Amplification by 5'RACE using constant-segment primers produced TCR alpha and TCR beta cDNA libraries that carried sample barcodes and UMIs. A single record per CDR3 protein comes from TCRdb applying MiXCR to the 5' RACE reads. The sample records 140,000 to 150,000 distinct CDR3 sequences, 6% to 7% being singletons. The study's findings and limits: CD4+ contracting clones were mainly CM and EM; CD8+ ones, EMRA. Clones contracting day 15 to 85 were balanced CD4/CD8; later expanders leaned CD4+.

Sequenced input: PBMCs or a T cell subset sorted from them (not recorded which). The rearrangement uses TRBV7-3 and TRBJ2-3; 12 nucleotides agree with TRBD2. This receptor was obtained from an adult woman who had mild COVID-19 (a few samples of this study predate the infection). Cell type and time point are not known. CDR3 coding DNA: TGTGCCAGCAGCCCACAGGGACTAGCGGGAGATACGCAGTATTTT. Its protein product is CASSPQGLAGDTQYF. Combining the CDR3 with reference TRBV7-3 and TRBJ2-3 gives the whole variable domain GAGVSQTPSNKVTEKGKYVELRCDPISGHTALYWYRQSLGQGPEFLIYFQGTGAADDSGLPNDRFFAVRPEGSVSTLKIQRTERGDSAVYLCASSPQGLAGDTQYFGPGTRLTVL.